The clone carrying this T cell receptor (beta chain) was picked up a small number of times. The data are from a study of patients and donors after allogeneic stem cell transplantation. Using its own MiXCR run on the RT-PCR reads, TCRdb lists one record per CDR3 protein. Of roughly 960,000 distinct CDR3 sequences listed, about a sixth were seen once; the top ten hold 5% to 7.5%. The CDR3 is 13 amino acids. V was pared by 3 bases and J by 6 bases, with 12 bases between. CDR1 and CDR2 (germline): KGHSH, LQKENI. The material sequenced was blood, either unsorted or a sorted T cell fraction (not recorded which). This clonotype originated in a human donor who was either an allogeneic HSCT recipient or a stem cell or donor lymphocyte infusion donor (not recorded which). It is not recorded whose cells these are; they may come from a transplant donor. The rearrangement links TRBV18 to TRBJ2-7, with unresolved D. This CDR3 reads CASSPILGVEQYF. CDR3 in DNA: TGTGCCAGCTCACCTATACTTGGGGTCGAGCAGTACTTC.